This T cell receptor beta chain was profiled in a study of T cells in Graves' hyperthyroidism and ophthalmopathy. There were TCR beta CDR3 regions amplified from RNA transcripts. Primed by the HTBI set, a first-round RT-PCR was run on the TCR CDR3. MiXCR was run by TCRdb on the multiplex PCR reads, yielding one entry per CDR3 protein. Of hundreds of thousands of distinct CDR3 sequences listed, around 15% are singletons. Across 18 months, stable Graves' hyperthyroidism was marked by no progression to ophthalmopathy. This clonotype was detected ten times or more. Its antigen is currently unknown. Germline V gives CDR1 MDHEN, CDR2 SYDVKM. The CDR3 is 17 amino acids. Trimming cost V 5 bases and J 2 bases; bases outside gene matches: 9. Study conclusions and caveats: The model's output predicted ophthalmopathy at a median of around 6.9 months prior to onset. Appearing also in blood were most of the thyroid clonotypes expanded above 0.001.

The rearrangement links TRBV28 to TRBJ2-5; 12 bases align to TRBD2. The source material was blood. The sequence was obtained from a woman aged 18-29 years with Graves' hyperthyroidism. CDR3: CASSPRLAGVNQETQYF. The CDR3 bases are TGTGCCAGCAGTCCAAGACTAGCGGGAGTGAATCAAGAGACCCAGTACTTC.